This T cell receptor (beta chain) was identified in a study of T cell responses to AZD1222 COVID-19 vaccine. Study details: Second-dose intervals near 4 or 12 weeks were combined.

Produced via immunoSEQ multiplex PCR; TCRdb's table is partial and in-frame only. The table records 90,000 to 110,000 clones, 70% to 90% of them present only once. CDR1 is KGHSH and CDR2 is LQKENI in the germline V gene. Trimming took 0 bases from V and 9 from J, leaving 10 bases between them. This CDR3 comprises 13 residues. Study-wide points: Only a handful of AZD1222 recipients, more than five in all, had baseline seropositivity. Most donors were white British and more were female, and clonal diversity was possibly underestimated. CD4 TCRs covered the whole spike, strongest at regions 160-218 and 743-854.

A note on this clone: Its target is not known.

The TCR was taken from an adult in good health. The V and J genes are TRBV18 and TRBJ2-3, with no clear D. The sequenced sample was peripheral blood, obtained on day 0 of AZD1222 vaccination. CDR3 protein: CASSPPSVRTQYF. The CDR3 DNA reads as TGTGCCAGCTCACCACCGTCCGTCAGAACGCAGTATTTT.